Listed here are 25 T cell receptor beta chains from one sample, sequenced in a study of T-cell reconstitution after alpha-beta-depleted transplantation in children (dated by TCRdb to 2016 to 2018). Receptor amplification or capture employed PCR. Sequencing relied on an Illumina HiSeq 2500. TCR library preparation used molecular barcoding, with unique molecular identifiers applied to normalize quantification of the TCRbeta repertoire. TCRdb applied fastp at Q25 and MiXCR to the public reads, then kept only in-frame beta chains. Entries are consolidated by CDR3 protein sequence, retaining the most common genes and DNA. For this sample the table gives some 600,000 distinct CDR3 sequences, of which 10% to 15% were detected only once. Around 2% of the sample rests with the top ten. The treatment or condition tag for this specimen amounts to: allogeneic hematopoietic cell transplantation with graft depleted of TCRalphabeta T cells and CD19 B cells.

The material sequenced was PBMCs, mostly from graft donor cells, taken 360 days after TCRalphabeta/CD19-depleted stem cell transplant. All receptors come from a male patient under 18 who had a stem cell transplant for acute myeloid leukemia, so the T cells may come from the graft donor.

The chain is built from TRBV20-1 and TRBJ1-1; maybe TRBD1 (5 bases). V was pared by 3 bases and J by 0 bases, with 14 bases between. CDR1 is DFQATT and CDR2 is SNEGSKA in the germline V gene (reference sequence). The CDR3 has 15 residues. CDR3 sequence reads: CSASQPGPLNTEAFF. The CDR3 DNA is TGCAGTGCTAGCCAACCGGGACCGCTGAACACTGAAGCTTTCTTT.

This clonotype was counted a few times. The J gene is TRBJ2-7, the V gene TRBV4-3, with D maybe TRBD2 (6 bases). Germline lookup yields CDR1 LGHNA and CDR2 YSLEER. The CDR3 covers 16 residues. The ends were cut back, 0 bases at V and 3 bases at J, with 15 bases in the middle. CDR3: CASSQESALAIYEQYF. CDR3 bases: TGCGCCAGCAGCCAAGAGTCGGCCCTAGCGATCTACGAGCAGTACTTC.

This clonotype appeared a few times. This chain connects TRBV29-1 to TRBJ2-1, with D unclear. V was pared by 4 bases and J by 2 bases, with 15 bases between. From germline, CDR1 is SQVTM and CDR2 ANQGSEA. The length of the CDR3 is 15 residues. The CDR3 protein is CSVVLWEEAYNEQFF. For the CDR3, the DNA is TGCAGCGTTGTTCTCTGGGAAGAGGCCTACAATGAGCAGTTCTTC.

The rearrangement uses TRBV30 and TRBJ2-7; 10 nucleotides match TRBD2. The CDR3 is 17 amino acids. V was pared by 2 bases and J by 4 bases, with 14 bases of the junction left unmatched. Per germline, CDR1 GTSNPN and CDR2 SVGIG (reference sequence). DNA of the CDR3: TGTGCCTGGAGTACGTTTACTAGCGGGATGGCGGGATACGAGCAGTACTTC. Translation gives CAWSTFTSGMAGYEQYF. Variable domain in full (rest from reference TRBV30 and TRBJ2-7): SQTIHQWPATLVQPVGSPLSLECTVEGTSNPNLYWYRQAAGRGLQLLFYSVGIGQISSEVPQNLSASRPQDRQFILSSKKLLLSDSGFYLCAWSTFTSGMAGYEQYFGPGTRLTVT.

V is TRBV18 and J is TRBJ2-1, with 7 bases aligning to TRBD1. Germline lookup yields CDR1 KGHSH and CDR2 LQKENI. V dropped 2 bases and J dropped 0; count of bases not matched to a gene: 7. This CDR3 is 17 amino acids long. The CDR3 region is CASSPRTGRSSYNEQFF. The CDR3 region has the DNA TGTGCCAGCTCACCAAGGACAGGTCGGAGCTCCTACAATGAGCAGTTCTTC.

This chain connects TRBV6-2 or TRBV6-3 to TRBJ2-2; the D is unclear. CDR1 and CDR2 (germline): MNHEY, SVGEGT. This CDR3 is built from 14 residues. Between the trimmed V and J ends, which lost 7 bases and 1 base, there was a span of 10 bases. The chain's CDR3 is CASTERRNTGELFF. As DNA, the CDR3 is TGTGCCAGCACCGAAAGGAGGAACACCGGGGAGCTGTTTTTT.

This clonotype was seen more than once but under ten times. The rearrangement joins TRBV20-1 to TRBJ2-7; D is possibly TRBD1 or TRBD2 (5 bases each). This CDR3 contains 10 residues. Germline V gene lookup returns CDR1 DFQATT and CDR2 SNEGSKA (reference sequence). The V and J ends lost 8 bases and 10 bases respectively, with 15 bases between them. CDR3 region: CSYGTPAQYF. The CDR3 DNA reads TGCAGTTACGGGACGCCCGCCCAGTACTTC.

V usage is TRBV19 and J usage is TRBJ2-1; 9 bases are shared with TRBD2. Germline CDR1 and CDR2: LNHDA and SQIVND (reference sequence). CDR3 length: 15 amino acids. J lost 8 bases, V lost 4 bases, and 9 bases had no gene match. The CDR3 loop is CASSRTGTSTYEQFF. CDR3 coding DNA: TGTGCCAGTAGTAGAACCGGGACTAGCACGTATGAGCAGTTCTTC.

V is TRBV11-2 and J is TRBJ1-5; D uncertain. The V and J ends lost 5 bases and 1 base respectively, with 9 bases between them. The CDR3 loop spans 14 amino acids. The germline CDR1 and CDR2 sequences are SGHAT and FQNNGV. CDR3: CASSAYSSNQPQHF. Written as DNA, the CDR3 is TGTGCCAGCAGCGCCTATTCCAGCAATCAGCCCCAGCATTTT.

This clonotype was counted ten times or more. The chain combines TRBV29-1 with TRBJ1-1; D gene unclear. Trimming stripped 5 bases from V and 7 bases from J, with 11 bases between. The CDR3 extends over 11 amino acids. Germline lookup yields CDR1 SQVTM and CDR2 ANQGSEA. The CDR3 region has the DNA TGCAGCGTTTCATTTTTTGGTGAAGCTTTCTTT. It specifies CSVSFFGEAFF.

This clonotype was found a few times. For the CDR3, the DNA is TGTGCCAGCAGTCTAGACAGGGGCCGTCCAGATTCCTACGAGCAGTACTTC. This encodes CASSLDRGRPDSYEQYF. This chain connects TRBV6-2 or TRBV6-3 to TRBJ2-7, with 8 bases fitting TRBD1. CDR3 length: 17 residues. Germline CDR1 and CDR2: MNHEY and SVGEGT. Losses at the gene ends were 5 bases for V and 1 base for J; bases not matched to a gene: 13.

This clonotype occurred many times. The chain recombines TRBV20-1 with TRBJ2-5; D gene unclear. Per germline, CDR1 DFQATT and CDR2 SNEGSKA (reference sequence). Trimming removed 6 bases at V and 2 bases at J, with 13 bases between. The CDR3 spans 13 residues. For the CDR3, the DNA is TGCAGTGCCTTGACTTTAGGGCAAGAGACCCAGTACTTC. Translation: CSALTLGQETQYF.

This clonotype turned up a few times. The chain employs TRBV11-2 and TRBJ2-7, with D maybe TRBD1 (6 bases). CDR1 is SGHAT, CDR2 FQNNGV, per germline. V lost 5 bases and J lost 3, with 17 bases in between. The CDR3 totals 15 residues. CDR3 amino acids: CASSKGQGRYYEQYF. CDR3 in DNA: TGTGCCAGCAGCAAAGGGCAGGGGCGATACTACGAGCAGTACTTC.

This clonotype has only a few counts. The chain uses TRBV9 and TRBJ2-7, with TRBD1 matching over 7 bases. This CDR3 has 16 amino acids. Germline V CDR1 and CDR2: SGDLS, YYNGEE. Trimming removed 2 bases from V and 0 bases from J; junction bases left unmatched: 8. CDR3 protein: CASSVKGGTPSYEQYF. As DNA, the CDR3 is TGTGCCAGCAGCGTGAAAGGGGGCACCCCCTCCTACGAGCAGTACTTC.

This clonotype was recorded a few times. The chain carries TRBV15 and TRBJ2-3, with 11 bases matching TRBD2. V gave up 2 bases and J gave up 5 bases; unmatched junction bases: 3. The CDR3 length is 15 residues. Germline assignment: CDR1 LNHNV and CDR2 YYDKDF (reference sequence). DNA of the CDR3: TGTGCCACCAGCAGACCAGGACTAGCGGGAGATACGCAGTATTTT. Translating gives CATSRPGLAGDTQYF.

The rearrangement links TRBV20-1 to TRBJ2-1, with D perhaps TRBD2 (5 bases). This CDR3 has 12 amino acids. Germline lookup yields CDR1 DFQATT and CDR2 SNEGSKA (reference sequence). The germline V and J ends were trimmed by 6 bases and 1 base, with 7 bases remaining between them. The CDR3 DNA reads TGCAGTGCACTAGAATCCTACAATGAGCAGTTCTTC. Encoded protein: CSALESYNEQFF.

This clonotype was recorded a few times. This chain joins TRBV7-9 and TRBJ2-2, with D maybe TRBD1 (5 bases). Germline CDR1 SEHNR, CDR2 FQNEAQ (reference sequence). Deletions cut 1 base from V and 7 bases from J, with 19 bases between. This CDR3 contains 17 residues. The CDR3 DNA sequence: TGTGCCAGCAGCTTAGTGGACACCCGAGCGTGGGTCGGGGAGCTGTTTTTT. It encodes CASSLVDTRAWVGELFF.

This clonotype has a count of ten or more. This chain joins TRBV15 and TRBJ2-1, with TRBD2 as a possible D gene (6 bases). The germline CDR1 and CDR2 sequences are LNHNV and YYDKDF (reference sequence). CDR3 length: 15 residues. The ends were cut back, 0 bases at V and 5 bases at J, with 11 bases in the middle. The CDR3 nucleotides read TGTGCCACCAGCAGAGATCGTGGAGGGAACAATGAGCAGTTCTTC. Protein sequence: CATSRDRGGNNEQFF.

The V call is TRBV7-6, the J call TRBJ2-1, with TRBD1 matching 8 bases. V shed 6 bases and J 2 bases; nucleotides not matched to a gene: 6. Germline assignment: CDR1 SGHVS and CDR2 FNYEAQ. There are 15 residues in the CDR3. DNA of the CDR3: TGTGCCAGCAGTTTTACACAGGGGGCCTACAATGAGCAGTTCTTC. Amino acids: CASSFTQGAYNEQFF.

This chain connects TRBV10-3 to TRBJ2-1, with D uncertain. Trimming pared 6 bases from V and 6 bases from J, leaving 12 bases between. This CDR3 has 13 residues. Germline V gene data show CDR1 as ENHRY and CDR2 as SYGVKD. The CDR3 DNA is TGTGCCATCAGCCCCGGGCTCCTCAATGAGCAGTTCTTC. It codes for CAISPGLLNEQFF.

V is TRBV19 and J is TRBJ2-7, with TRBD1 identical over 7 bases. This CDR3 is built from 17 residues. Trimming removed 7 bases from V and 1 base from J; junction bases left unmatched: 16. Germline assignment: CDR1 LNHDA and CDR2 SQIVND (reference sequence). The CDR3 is CASKQQGTDYSSYEQYF. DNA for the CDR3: TGTGCCAGTAAACAACAGGGGACCGACTATTCTTCCTACGAGCAGTACTTC.

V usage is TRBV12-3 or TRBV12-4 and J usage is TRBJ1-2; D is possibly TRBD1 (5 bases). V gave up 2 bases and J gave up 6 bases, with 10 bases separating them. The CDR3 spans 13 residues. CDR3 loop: CASSLNGAHGYTF. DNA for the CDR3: TGTGCCAGCAGTTTAAATGGGGCGCATGGCTACACCTTC.

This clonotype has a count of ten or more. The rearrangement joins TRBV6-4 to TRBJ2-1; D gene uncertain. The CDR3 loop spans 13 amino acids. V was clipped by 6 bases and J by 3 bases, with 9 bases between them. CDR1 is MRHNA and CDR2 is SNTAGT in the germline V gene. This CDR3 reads CASSRHVYNEQFF. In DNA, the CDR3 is TGTGCCAGCAGCCGGCACGTCTACAATGAGCAGTTCTTC.

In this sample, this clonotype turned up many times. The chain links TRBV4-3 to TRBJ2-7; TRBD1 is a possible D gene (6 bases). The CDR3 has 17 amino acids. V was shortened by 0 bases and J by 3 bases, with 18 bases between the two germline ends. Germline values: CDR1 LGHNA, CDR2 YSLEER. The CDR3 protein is CASSQEVDVQGGYEQYF. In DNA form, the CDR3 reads TGCGCCAGCAGCCAAGAGGTGGACGTCCAAGGGGGCTACGAGCAGTACTTC.

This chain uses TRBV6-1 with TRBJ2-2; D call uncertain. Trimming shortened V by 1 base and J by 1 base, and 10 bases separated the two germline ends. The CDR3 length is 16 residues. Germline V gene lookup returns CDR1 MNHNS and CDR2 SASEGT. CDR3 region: CASSEGAGWNTGELFF. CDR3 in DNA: TGTGCCAGCAGTGAAGGTGCAGGTTGGAACACCGGGGAGCTGTTTTTT.